This TCR beta chain was documented in a study of blood T cell repertoires in COVID-19. Study background: PBMCs, B-cell-depleted T cells, or T cells provided the cDNA or gDNA that made up the material.

Source study methods: From reference gene primer amplification, estimates of nucleated cell counts were derived. The table came from immunoSEQ multiplex PCR; TCRdb's copy has only in-frame clones and leaves some out. V, J and clone size derive from that table, while D and trimming were established from the DNA sequence. The table includes under 80,000 clones, just under 95% detected once. This CDR3 is built from 13 residues. J gave up 2 bases and V 6 bases, and 4 bases lay outside the gene matches. CDR1 is MNHEY and CDR2 is SMNVEV in the germline V gene (reference sequence). Sequenced input: peripheral blood. The genes are TRBV27 and TRBJ2-7; 7 bases match TRBD1. This sequence was found in a human donor in a cohort sampled during active COVID-19. In DNA form, the CDR3 reads TGTGCCAGCAGGAGACAGGGCCCCTACGAGCAGTACTTC. Amino acid sequence: CASRRQGPYEQYF.